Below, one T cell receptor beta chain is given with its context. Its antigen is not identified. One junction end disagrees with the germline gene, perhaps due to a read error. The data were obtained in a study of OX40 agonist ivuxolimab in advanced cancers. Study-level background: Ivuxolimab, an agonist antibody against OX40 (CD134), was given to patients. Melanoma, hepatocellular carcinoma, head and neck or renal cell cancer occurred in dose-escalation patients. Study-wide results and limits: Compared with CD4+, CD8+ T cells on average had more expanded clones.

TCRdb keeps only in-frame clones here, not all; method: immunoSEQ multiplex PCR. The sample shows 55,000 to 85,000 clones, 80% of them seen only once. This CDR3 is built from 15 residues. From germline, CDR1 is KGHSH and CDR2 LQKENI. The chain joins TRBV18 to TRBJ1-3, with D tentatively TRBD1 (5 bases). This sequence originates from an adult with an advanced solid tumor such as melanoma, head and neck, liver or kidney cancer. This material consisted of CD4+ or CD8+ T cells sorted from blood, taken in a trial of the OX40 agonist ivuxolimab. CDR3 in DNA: TGTGCCAGCTCCCCACGCCAGGGCTCTGGAAACACCATATATTTT. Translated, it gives CASSPRQGSGNTIYF.